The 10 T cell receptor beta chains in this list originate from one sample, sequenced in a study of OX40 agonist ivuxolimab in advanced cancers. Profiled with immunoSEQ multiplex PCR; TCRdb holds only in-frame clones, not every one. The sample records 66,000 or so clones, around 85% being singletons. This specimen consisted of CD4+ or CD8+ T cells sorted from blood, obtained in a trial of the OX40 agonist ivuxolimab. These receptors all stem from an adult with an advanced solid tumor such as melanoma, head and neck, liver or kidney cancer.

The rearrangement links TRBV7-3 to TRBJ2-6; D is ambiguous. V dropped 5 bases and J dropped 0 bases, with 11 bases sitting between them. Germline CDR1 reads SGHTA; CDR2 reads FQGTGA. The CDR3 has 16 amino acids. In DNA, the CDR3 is TGTGCCAGCAGCCCCGGACCGCCCTCTGGGGCCAACGTCCTGACTTTC. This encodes CASSPGPPSGANVLTF.

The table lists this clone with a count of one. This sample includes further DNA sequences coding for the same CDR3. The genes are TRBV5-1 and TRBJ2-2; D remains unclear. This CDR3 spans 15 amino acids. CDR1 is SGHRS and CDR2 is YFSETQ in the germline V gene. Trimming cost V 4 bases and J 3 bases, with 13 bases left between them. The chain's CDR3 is CASSAAEPYTGELFF. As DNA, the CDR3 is TGCGCCAGCAGCGCCGCGGAGCCCTACACCGGGGAGCTGTTTTTT.

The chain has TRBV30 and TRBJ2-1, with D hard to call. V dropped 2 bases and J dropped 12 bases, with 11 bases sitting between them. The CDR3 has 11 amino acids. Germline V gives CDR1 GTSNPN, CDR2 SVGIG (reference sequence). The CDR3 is CAWSPSLGQFF. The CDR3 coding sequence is TGTGCCTGGAGTCCGTCTTTAGGGCAGTTCTTC. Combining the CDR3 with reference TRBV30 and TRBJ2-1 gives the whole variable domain SQTIHQWPATLVQPVGSPLSLECTVEGTSNPNLYWYRQAAGRGLQLLFYSVGIGQISSEVPQNLSASRPQDRQFILSSKKLLLSDSGFYLCAWSPSLGQFFGPGTRLTVL.

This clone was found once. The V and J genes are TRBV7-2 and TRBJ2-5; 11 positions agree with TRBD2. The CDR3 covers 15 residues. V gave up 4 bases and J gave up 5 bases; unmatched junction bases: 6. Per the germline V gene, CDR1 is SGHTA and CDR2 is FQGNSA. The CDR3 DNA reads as TGTGCCAGCAGCTCACTACTAGCGGGGGCCGAGACCCAGTACTTC. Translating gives CASSSLLAGAETQYF.

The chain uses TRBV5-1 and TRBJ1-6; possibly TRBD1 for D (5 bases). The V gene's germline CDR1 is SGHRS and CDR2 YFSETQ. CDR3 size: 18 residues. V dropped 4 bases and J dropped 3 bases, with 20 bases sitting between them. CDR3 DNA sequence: TGCGCCAGCAGCACAAGGGGCCCTGGAGAGGACTATAATTCACCCCTCCACTTT. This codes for CASSTRGPGEDYNSPLHF.

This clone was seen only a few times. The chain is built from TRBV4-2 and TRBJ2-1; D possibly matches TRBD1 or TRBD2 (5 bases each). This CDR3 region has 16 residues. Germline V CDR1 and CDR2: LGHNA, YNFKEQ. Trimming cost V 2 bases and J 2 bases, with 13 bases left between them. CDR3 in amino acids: CASSQSGTFPYNEQFF. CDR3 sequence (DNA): TGTGCCAGCAGCCAATCCGGGACCTTCCCCTACAATGAGCAGTTCTTC.

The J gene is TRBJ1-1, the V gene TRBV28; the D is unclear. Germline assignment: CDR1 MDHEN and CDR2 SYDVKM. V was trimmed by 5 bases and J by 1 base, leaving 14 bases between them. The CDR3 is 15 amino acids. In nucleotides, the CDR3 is TGTGCCAGCAGTCCCTCCCGAGGAGCGAACACTGAAGCTTTCTTT. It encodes CASSPSRGANTEAFF.

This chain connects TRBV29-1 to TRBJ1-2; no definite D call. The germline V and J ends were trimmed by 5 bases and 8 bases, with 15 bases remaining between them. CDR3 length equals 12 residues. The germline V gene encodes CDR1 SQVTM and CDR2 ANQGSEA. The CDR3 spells CSVLGSDRGYTF. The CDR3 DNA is TGCAGCGTTTTAGGGTCGGACCGGGGCTACACCTTC.

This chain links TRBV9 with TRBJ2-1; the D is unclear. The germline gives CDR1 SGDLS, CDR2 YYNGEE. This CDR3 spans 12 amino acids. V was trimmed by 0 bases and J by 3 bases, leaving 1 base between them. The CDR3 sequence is CASSVGYNEQFF. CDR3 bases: TGTGCCAGCAGCGTAGGCTACAATGAGCAGTTCTTC.

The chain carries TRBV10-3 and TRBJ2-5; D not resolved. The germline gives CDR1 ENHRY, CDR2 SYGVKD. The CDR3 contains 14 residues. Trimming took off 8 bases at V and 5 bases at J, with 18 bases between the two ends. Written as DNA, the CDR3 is TGTGCCATCGGAAAGGGCGCTATTCAGGAGACCCAGTACTTC. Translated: CAIGKGAIQETQYF.